This T cell receptor beta chain originates from a study of blood T cell repertoires in COVID-19. About the research overall: Sample material is recorded as cDNA or gDNA derived from T cells, B-cell-depleted T cells, or PBMCs.

This CDR3 has 14 amino acids. Germline-derived CDR1 and CDR2 are MNHNY and SVGAGI (reference sequence). Trimming removed 5 bases from V and 1 base from J; junction bases left unmatched: 5. Per the original data handling: Amplified reference gene primers provided the basis for estimating nucleated cell counts. The repertoire was sequenced with immunoSEQ multiplex PCR; TCRdb's copy has only in-frame clones and lacks some. The V and J calls and clone size are taken from that table; D and trimming were inferred from the DNA. The table shows some 180,000 clones, with approximately 90% occurring only once.

This chain joins TRBV6-6 and TRBJ2-7, with TRBD1 identical over 7 bases. The sample consisted of peripheral blood. The TCR comes from a man aged 35 to 55 with active or convalescent COVID-19. The CDR3 region is CASSPPTGSYEQYF. Here the CDR3 DNA reads TGTGCCAGCAGTCCGCCGACAGGGTCCTACGAGCAGTACTTC.